A single sample gave rise to the 22 T cell receptor beta chains below, sequenced in a study of blood T cell repertoires in COVID-19. Produced via immunoSEQ multiplex PCR; TCRdb's table is partial and in-frame only. The top ten hold about an eighth of the sample, which has 270,000 or so clones, roughly 85% seen once. Material: peripheral blood. The receptors originated from a human donor in a cohort sampled during active COVID-19.

This clone has more than one count but fewer than ten. This chain joins TRBV7-9 and TRBJ2-7; possible D gene TRBD1, 5 bases. In germline, CDR1 is SEHNR, CDR2 FQNEAQ (reference sequence). The CDR3 covers 13 residues. Trimming pared 1 base from V and 8 bases from J, leaving 12 bases between. This CDR3 reads CASSLGQSTKQYF. The CDR3 nucleotides read TGTGCCAGCAGCTTAGGACAGAGTACGAAGCAGTACTTC.

This clone was seen more than once but under ten times. The genes are TRBV10-1 and TRBJ2-3; D perhaps matches TRBD1 (5 bases). Trimming shortened V by 2 bases and J by 4 bases, and 13 bases separated the two germline ends. The germline V gene encodes CDR1 WNHNN and CDR2 SYGVQD (reference sequence). The CDR3 runs to 15 residues. The CDR3 nucleotides are TGCGCCAGCAGTGAGGCCGGCAGGGTAGCAGATACGCAGTATTTT. Translated: CASSEAGRVADTQYF.

The chain carries TRBV25-1 and TRBJ2-7; D gene unclear. The length of the CDR3 is 16 residues. Germline CDR1 reads MGHDK; CDR2 reads SYGVNS. V gave up 3 bases and J gave up 0 bases, with 15 bases separating them. CDR3 sequence (DNA): TGTGCCAGCAGTGACCCTCAGCGCACAAGCTCCTACGAGCAGTACTTC. It specifies CASSDPQRTSSYEQYF.

This clone was picked up a small number of times. The chain uses TRBV27 and TRBJ1-6; 9 positions agree with TRBD1. This CDR3 is built from 14 residues. Unmatched junction bases numbered 5, after V lost 7 bases and J lost 7 bases. CDR1 and CDR2 (germline): MNHEY, SMNVEV (reference sequence). CDR3 bases: TGTGCCAGCACTACAGGGGGCGGGAATTCACCCCTCCACTTT. Amino acid sequence: CASTTGGGNSPLHF.

CDR3 amino acids: CASSRQERSSGANVLTF. The CDR3, as DNA: TGTGCCAGTAGTCGACAGGAGAGAAGCTCTGGGGCCAACGTCCTGACTTTC. The chain is built from TRBV19 and TRBJ2-6, with D possibly matching TRBD1 (6 bases). The CDR3 runs 17 residues. V lost 5 bases and J lost 0, with 14 bases in between. CDR1 LNHDA and CDR2 SQIVND come from the germline V gene (reference sequence).

The chain joins TRBV6-5 to TRBJ1-4; D may be TRBD1 (5 bases). CDR1 MNHEY and CDR2 SVGAGI come from the germline V gene. V lost 2 bases, J lost 4 bases, and 8 bases lay in between. The CDR3 contains 14 residues. The CDR3 spells CASSYGTNNEKLFF. The CDR3, as DNA: TGTGCCAGCAGTTACGGGACTAATAATGAAAAACTGTTTTTT.

The chain links TRBV20-1 to TRBJ2-2; D uncertain. The germline V and J ends were trimmed by 1 base and 8 bases, with 5 bases remaining between them. This CDR3 spans 11 amino acids. Per the germline V gene, CDR1 is DFQATT and CDR2 is SNEGSKA (reference sequence). This CDR3 reads CSARVQGELFF. Here the CDR3 DNA reads TGCAGTGCTAGAGTCCAGGGGGAGCTGTTTTTT.

The chain has TRBV5-1 and TRBJ2-1, with 10 bases that match TRBD2. Germline V lookup: CDR1 SGHRS, CDR2 YFSETQ. The CDR3 is 17 amino acids. With V trimmed by 0 bases and J by 7 bases, 10 bases remained unmatched. DNA for the CDR3: TGCGCCAGCAGCTTGGGACTAGCGGGCCGCCGGGGGAATGAGCAGTTCTTC. Amino acid sequence: CASSLGLAGRRGNEQFF.

This clone was recorded only once. The chain joins TRBV5-5 to TRBJ2-3; D is uncertain. Germline-derived CDR1 and CDR2 are SGHKS and YYEKEE (reference sequence). This CDR3 has 12 amino acids. The germline V and J ends were trimmed by 4 bases and 8 bases, with 11 bases remaining between them. In DNA, the CDR3 is TGTGCCAGCAGCAGTAAAACGGGTACGCAGTATTTT. It is translated as CASSSKTGTQYF. The full variable domain, its missing parts supplied by reference TRBV5-5 and TRBJ2-3, is DAGVTQSPTHLIKTRGQQVTLRCSPISGHKSVSWYQQVLGQGPQFIFQYYEKEERGRGNFPDRFSARQFPNYSSELNVNALLLGDSALYLCASSSKTGTQYFGPGTRLTVL.

The CDR3 region is CASSAGKNTGELFF. For the CDR3, the DNA is TGTGCCAGTTCGGCGGGGAAGAACACCGGGGAGCTGTTTTTT. This rearrangement joins TRBV19 to TRBJ2-2, with D possibly being TRBD2 (6 bases). V was trimmed by 8 bases and J by 1 base, leaving 11 bases between them. CDR1 is LNHDA and CDR2 is SQIVND in the germline V gene (reference sequence). This CDR3 is 14 amino acids long.

The chain has TRBV10-3 and TRBJ2-1, with 10 positions matching TRBD1. The CDR3 has 14 residues. Trimming took 6 bases from V and 3 from J; bases not matched to a gene: 2. Germline-derived CDR1 and CDR2 are ENHRY and SYGVKD. DNA of the CDR3: TGTGCCATCAGGGGGGACAGGGGCTACAATGAGCAGTTCTTC. Translating gives CAIRGDRGYNEQFF.

The chain uses TRBV9 and TRBJ2-7; 7 nucleotides agree with TRBD1. Germline V gene data show CDR1 as SGDLS and CDR2 as YYNGEE. After removal of 3 bases from V and 0 bases from J, the junction contained 6 bases not matched to a gene. The CDR3 contains 15 residues. DNA for the CDR3: TGTGCCAGCAGCGCGACAGGGTACGACTCCTACGAGCAGTACTTC. Encoded protein: CASSATGYDSYEQYF.

This chain connects TRBV2 to TRBJ2-1; 12 bases are shared with TRBD1. After removal of 5 bases from V and 10 bases from J, the junction contained 12 bases not matched to a gene. The CDR3 runs to 16 residues. The V gene's germline CDR1 is SNHLY and CDR2 FYNNEI. CDR3 in amino acids: CASSFARDRGLGEQFF. CDR3 nucleotides: TGTGCCAGCAGTTTCGCCCGGGACAGGGGGCTTGGCGAGCAGTTCTTC.

The rearrangement joins TRBV27 to TRBJ2-1, with TRBD2 identical over 10 bases. This CDR3 is 15 amino acids long. The trim removed 2 bases at V and 6 bases at J, leaving 4 bases unmatched. Looked up from germline, CDR1 is MNHEY and CDR2 is SMNVEV (reference sequence). The CDR3 here is CASSLLAGAFNEQFF. Here the CDR3 DNA reads TGTGCCAGCAGTTTACTAGCGGGAGCGTTCAATGAGCAGTTCTTC.

In this sample, this clone turned up once. The chain's CDR3 is CASSWTSGSLETQYF. The CDR3 DNA is TGTGCCAGCAGCTGGACTAGCGGGAGTTTGGAGACCCAGTACTTC. The chain couples TRBV9 to TRBJ2-5; 13 positions match TRBD2. Trimming took 4 bases from V and 5 from J; bases not matched to a gene: 5. The germline gives CDR1 SGDLS, CDR2 YYNGEE. This CDR3 contains 15 residues.

This clone was observed a single time. The V and J genes are TRBV3-1 (or the pseudogene TRBV3-2) and TRBJ2-7; 7 nucleotides align to TRBD1. Germline loops: CDR1 LGHDT, CDR2 YNNKEL (reference sequence). Trimming cost V 0 bases and J 4 bases; bases outside gene matches: 6. This CDR3 comprises 15 residues. CDR3 DNA: TGTGCCAGCAGCCAAGACGCGACAGGGCGATACGAGCAGTACTTC. Residues: CASSQDATGRYEQYF.

This chain connects TRBV27 to TRBJ2-7, with D maybe TRBD2 (6 bases). Germline assignment: CDR1 MNHEY and CDR2 SMNVEV (reference sequence). Between the trimmed V and J ends, which lost 6 bases and 3 bases, there was a span of 15 bases. The CDR3 has 14 amino acids. The CDR3 DNA is TGTGCCAGCAGACCCCTTGGGACTCACTACGAGCAGTACTTC. This translates into CASRPLGTHYEQYF.

The gene calls are TRBV7-9 and TRBJ2-7; D is undetermined. The length of the CDR3 is 14 residues. Germline V lookup: CDR1 SEHNR, CDR2 FQNEAQ (reference sequence). Between the trimmed V and J ends, which lost 2 bases and 5 bases, there was a span of 13 bases. The DNA of the CDR3 is TGTGCCAGCAGCTTAAGTCTAGTCGCCCACGAGCAGTACTTC. Amino acid sequence: CASSLSLVAHEQYF.

This chain uses TRBV5-1 with TRBJ2-1, with 15 bases aligning to TRBD2. The CDR3 sequence is 18 residues long. Losses at the gene ends were 3 bases for V and 4 bases for J; bases not matched to a gene: 8. CDR1 is SGHRS and CDR2 is YFSETQ in the germline V gene. As DNA, the CDR3 is TGCGCCAGCAGCTCTGTAAGGACTAGCGGGAGGGGTTACAATGAGCAGTTCTTC. Protein: CASSSVRTSGRGYNEQFF.

The rearrangement joins TRBV7-9 to TRBJ1-4, with TRBD1 identical over 10 bases. Losses at the gene ends were 3 bases for V and 8 bases for J; bases not matched to a gene: 9. This CDR3 has 16 amino acids. Germline CDR1 is SEHNR and CDR2 is FQNEAQ (reference sequence). CDR3 loop: CASSFYGGQGREKLFF. DNA of the CDR3: TGTGCCAGCAGCTTCTATGGGGGACAGGGGAGGGAAAAACTGTTTTTT.

The sample holds one count of this clone. The chain recombines TRBV27 with TRBJ2-5; 7 nucleotides match TRBD2. Germline lookup yields CDR1 MNHEY and CDR2 SMNVEV (reference sequence). This CDR3 has 12 amino acids. V lost 6 bases and J lost 6; bases outside the gene matches: 4. In DNA form, the CDR3 reads TGTGCCAGCAGCTCCGGGGGGAAGACCCAGTACTTC. This codes for CASSSGGKTQYF.

V and J are TRBV20-1 and TRBJ1-4; D remains unclear. The germline CDR1 and CDR2 sequences are DFQATT and SNEGSKA (reference sequence). The V gene lost 3 bases and the J gene lost 6 bases, with 14 bases spanning the gap. The CDR3 runs to 14 residues. CDR3 coding DNA: TGCAGTGCTAGTTCGGGCGGGTATGATGAAAAACTGTTTTTT. It encodes CSASSGGYDEKLFF.